Listed below are T cell receptor beta chains from one sample, sequenced in a study of post-analysis software for immune sequencing data. MiXCR was run by TCRdb on the PCR reads, yielding one entry per CDR3 protein. The table records roughly 430,000 distinct CDR3 sequences, approximately 37% of them present only once. The sequenced sample was blood. All receptors come from a girl aged 2 to 10 with multiple sclerosis. CDR3s include the opening cysteine and the closing phenylalanine or tryptophan. Each record gives: V gene, D gene, clone size, J gene, CDR3 protein, CDR3 DNA. The D gene is left open where the match is weak. Size is omitted from some rows. Given values are once, few, many or a class for expanded clones.

TRBV20-1	.	.	TRBJ2-3	CSARETSTDTQYF	TGCAGTGCTAGAGAGACTAGCACAGATACGCAGTATTTT
TRBV29-1	.	.	TRBJ2-7	CSVLHGNEQYF	TGCAGCGTCCTCCACGGGAACGAGCAGTACTTC
TRBV7-2	.	.	TRBJ2-3	CASSQRPGLADTQYF	TGTGCCAGCAGCCAACGGCCGGGGCTAGCAGATACGCAGTATTTT
TRBV6-5	.	.	TRBJ1-4	CASSYQGGEKLFF	TGTGCCAGCAGTTACCAGGGAGGCGAAAAACTGTTTTTT
TRBV12-3/TRBV12-4	.	.	TRBJ2-4	CASSFLVRLGSLLAKNIQYF	TGTGCCAGCAGTTTTCTAGTACGACTGGGCTCGCTCCTAGCCAAAAACATTCAGTACTTC
TRBV12-3/TRBV12-4	.	.	TRBJ2-1	CASSFRPGGLPYNEQFF	TGTGCCAGCAGTTTCCGTCCCGGGGGGCTCCCCTACAATGAGCAGTTCTTC
TRBV9	.	few	TRBJ1-2	CASSVGQMTNYGYTF	TGTGCCAGCAGCGTAGGACAGATGACTAACTATGGCTACACCTTC
TRBV9	TRBD2	few	TRBJ2-3	CASSPKTSGTNPSTDTQYF	TGTGCCAGCAGCCCCAAGACTAGCGGGACGAACCCTAGCACAGATACGCAGTATTTT
TRBV5-1	.	few	TRBJ1-1	CASSETGEVTEAFF	TGCGCCAGCAGCGAGACGGGAGAGGTCACTGAAGCTTTCTTT
TRBV12-3/TRBV12-4	.	once	TRBJ2-7	CAGSFPHYEQYF	TGTGCCGGCAGTTTTCCCCACTACGAGCAGTACTTC
TRBV24-1	TRBD2	.	TRBJ2-1	CATSDLAGPYNEQFF	TGTGCCACCAGTGATCTAGCGGGTCCCTACAATGAGCAGTTCTTC
TRBV12-3/TRBV12-4	.	.	TRBJ1-2	CASSPYPYEQYFGPGRIYGYTF	.
TRBV11-2	TRBD1	.	TRBJ2-7	CASRYRGRREQYF	TGTGCCAGCAGGTACAGGGGTCGGAGGGAGCAGTACTTC
TRBV6-5	.	.	TRBJ1-1	CASSGSLEAFF	TGTGCCAGCAGTGGGTCCCTTGAAGCTTTCTTT
TRBV12-3/TRBV12-4	.	.	TRBJ1-1	CASSLSLTGGTEAFF	TGTGCCAGCAGTTTGAGCCTCACCGGCGGCACTGAAGCTTTCTTT
TRBV4-1	.	few	TRBJ2-3	CASSQDPGPSWGTDTQYF	TGCGCCAGCAGCCAAGACCCGGGCCCCAGCTGGGGCACAGATACGCAGTATTTT
TRBV28	.	.	TRBJ2-5	CASSLRGVSGTQYF	TGTGCCAGCAGTTTACGGGGCGTGAGTGGGACCCAGTACTTC
TRBV7-9	TRBD1	few	TRBJ2-7	CASSVTGTGPYEQYF	TGTGCCAGCAGCGTTACCGGGACAGGCCCCTACGAGCAGTACTTC
TRBV7-8	.	.	TRBJ1-5	CASSLEYRNQPQHF	TGTGCCAGCAGCTTAGAATACAGGAATCAGCCCCAGCATTTT
TRBV4-1	.	.	TRBJ1-5	CASSQENQPQHF	TGCGCCAGCAGCCAAGAGAATCAGCCCCAGCATTTT
TRBV29-1	TRBD1	once	TRBJ2-5	CSATDRVWSGEAQYF	TGCAGCGCTACCGACAGGGTATGGTCAGGCGAGGCCCAGTACTTC
TRBV19	.	once	TRBJ1-3	CASLGGSGNTIYF	TGTGCCAGTTTAGGCGGCTCTGGAAACACCATATATTTT
TRBV6-5	TRBD1	few	TRBJ2-5	CASRGTAQETQYF	TGTGCCAGCAGGGGGACAGCTCAAGAGACCCAGTACTTC
TRBV20-1	.	.	TRBJ2-5	CSARRAQAVQTQYF	TGCAGTGCCCGAAGGGCCCAGGCGGTACAGACCCAGTACTTC
TRBV12-3/TRBV12-4	TRBD2	.	TRBJ2-7	CASSFFLAGGLRNEQYF	TGTGCCAGCAGTTTTTTTTTAGCGGGAGGGCTTCGCAATGAGCAGTACTTC
TRBV5-1	TRBD2	.	TRBJ2-7	CASSHETSGSHISYEQYF	TGCGCCAGCAGCCATGAGACTAGCGGGAGTCATATTTCCTACGAGCAGTACTTC
TRBV18	.	few	TRBJ2-3	CASSPAREGRQYF	TGTGCCAGCTCACCAGCACGTGAGGGAAGGCAGTATTTT
TRBV20-1	.	.	TRBJ1-2	CSARDRVDTF	TGCAGTGCTAGAGACAGGGTCGACACCTTC
TRBV29-1	.	.	TRBJ1-2	CTSWGVHPNYGYTF	TGCACGTCATGGGGGGTCCACCCTAACTATGGCTACACCTTC
TRBV6-2/TRBV6-3	TRBD1	once	TRBJ1-5	CASNPTGSNQPQHF	TGTGCCAGCAACCCGACAGGGAGCAATCAGCCCCAGCATTTT
TRBV3-1	.	.	TRBJ1-2	CASSQDFRGAGYGYTF	TGTGCCAGCAGCCAAGATTTTAGGGGCGCTGGCTATGGCTACACCTTC
TRBV11-2	TRBD2	few	TRBJ2-2	CASSLGLAGIGELFF	TGTGCCAGCAGCTTGGGACTAGCGGGAATCGGGGAGCTGTTTTTT
TRBV20-1	TRBD1	few	TRBJ1-1	CSAKTGSMNTEAFF	TGCAGTGCCAAGACAGGGAGCATGAACACTGAAGCTTTCTTT
TRBV7-7	.	.	TRBJ2-5	CASSYSFSDQETQYF	TGTGCTAGCAGCTACAGCTTCAGCGACCAAGAGACCCAGTACTTC
TRBV6-1	.	few	TRBJ1-2	CASSEVSDLNGYTF	TGTGCCAGCAGTGAGGTTTCAGACCTGAATGGCTACACCTTC
TRBV7-9	.	few	TRBJ2-7	CASSFSGSTYEQYF	TGTGCCAGCAGCTTTAGCGGTTCTACCTACGAGCAGTACTTC
TRBV5-1	TRBD1	.	TRBJ2-1	CASSFQGATNNEQFF	TGCGCCAGCAGCTTTCAGGGGGCGACGAACAATGAGCAGTTCTTC
TRBV3-1	.	few	TRBJ1-1	CASSHKGSATEAFF	TGTGCCAGCAGCCACAAGGGTTCGGCCACTGAAGCTTTCTTT
TRBV14	.	.	TRBJ2-3	CASSQDPQGPDTQYF	TGTGCCAGCAGCCAAGATCCCCAGGGCCCAGATACGCAGTATTTT
TRBV11-2	.	few	TRBJ2-5	CASSGLYKEETQYF	TGTGCCAGCAGCGGACTTTACAAGGAAGAGACCCAGTACTTC
TRBV24-1	.	.	TRBJ2-5	CATSGSPGLQETQYF	TGTGCCACCAGTGGTTCCCCGGGCTTACAAGAGACCCAGTACTTC
TRBV7-2	TRBD1	.	TRBJ2-1	CASSPYRQGDEQFF	TGTGCCAGCAGCCCCTACCGACAGGGAGATGAGCAGTTCTTC
TRBV12-3/TRBV12-4	.	.	TRBJ1-2	CAIETDYGYTF	TGTGCCATCGAGACAGACTATGGCTACACCTTC
TRBV12-3/TRBV12-4	.	.	TRBJ2-2	CGGASGPSGELFF	TGTGGGGGGGCTAGCGGCCCCTCCGGGGAGCTGTTTTTT
TRBV10-3	TRBD2	.	TRBJ2-7	CAISESTSGRNEQYF	TGTGCTATCAGTGAGTCTACTAGCGGGAGGAACGAGCAGTACTTC
TRBV20-1	TRBD2	.	TRBJ2-7	CSAGRGTSLYEQYF	TGCAGTGCTGGCCGTGGGACTAGCCTCTACGAGCAGTACTTC
TRBV7-3	.	few	TRBJ1-5	CASSRIQGQPQHF	TGTGCCAGCAGCAGGATTCAGGGACAGCCCCAGCATTTT
TRBV20-1	TRBD2	.	TRBJ2-1	CSAQGLAGGSSYNEQFF	TGCAGTGCCCAGGGACTAGCGGGGGGCTCTTCCTACAATGAGCAGTTCTTC
TRBV7-6	TRBD2	many	TRBJ2-7	CASSHPPSGRPPYEQYF	TGTGCCAGCAGCCACCCCCCTAGCGGGAGGCCTCCCTACGAGCAGTACTTC
TRBV4-3	TRBD2	few	TRBJ2-7	CASSQVLQPGLARTLHYYEQYF	TGCGCCAGCAGCCAAGTCCTTCAACCGGGACTAGCGAGAACGCTACACTACTACGAGCAGTACTTC
TRBV7-6	TRBD2	few	TRBJ2-7	CASSLAGLAGAYEQYF	TGTGCCAGCAGTTTAGCGGGACTAGCGGGGGCCTACGAGCAGTACTTC
TRBV28	TRBD1	.	TRBJ2-3	CASSRQGVAGDTQYF	TGTGCCAGCAGTCGACAGGGGGTAGCAGGGGATACGCAGTATTTT
TRBV29-1	.	once	TRBJ2-2	CSAHASNTGELFF	TGCAGCGCCCACGCAAGTAACACCGGAGAGCTGTTTTTT
TRBV5-1	.	few	TRBJ2-7	CASSLRSIHEQYF	TGCGCCAGCAGCTTGCGATCCATCCACGAGCAGTACTTC
TRBV5-1	.	.	TRBJ2-3	CASSLGSSASDTQYF	TGCGCCAGCAGCTTGGGGTCTAGCGCCTCAGATACGCAGTATTTT
TRBV6-5	.	few	TRBJ2-7	CASSYQQGDHFYEQYF	TGTGCCAGCAGTTATCAACAGGGCGACCACTTCTACGAGCAGTACTTC
TRBV20-1	TRBD1	.	TRBJ1-5	CSAQRTGDQPQHF	TGCAGTGCCCAAAGGACAGGGGATCAGCCCCAGCATTTT
TRBV20-1	.	once	TRBJ2-7	CSAKDLNGLPYEQYF	TGCAGTGCTAAAGATTTGAACGGTTTGCCCTACGAGCAGTACTTC
TRBV7-9	.	.	TRBJ2-7	CASSRTLGRQNLYEQYF	TGTGCCAGCAGTCGCACCCTGGGCAGGCAGAATCTCTACGAGCAGTACTTC